This TCR beta chain was documented in a study of blood T cells in healthy people across ages. Germline V gives CDR1 SGHRS, CDR2 YFSETQ. V was shortened by 0 bases and J by 2 bases, with 12 bases between the two germline ends. The CDR3 is 17 amino acids. This clonotype appeared a few times. Its target is unknown. Together with a sample-barcoded 5' primer, a J-beta primer mix was included in a second PCR lasting about 7 to 11 cycles. Every cDNA was tagged by a template-switch adaptor with 12 random nucleotides. In TCRdb, the 5' RACE reads were re-called with MiXCR into one record per CDR3 protein. Among over 1,300,000 distinct CDR3 sequences listed, around 59% were seen once. Per individual sample, total RNA of at least 5 micrograms was extracted. Study results and limitations: Long-lived and aged donors differed, with more naive CD4+ cells and higher diversity in the long-lived. When one million T cells were used, diversity estimates were thought to be underestimates.

This chain joins TRBV5-1 and TRBJ2-6, with D tentatively TRBD1 or TRBD2 (5 bases each). Sequences were obtained from blood. This clonotype originated in a man between 18 and 35 years old in good health. The CDR3 DNA reads TGCGCCAGCAGCTTGGCCGGGACGGGAACTGGGGCCAACGTCCTGACTTTC. It yields the protein CASSLAGTGTGANVLTF.